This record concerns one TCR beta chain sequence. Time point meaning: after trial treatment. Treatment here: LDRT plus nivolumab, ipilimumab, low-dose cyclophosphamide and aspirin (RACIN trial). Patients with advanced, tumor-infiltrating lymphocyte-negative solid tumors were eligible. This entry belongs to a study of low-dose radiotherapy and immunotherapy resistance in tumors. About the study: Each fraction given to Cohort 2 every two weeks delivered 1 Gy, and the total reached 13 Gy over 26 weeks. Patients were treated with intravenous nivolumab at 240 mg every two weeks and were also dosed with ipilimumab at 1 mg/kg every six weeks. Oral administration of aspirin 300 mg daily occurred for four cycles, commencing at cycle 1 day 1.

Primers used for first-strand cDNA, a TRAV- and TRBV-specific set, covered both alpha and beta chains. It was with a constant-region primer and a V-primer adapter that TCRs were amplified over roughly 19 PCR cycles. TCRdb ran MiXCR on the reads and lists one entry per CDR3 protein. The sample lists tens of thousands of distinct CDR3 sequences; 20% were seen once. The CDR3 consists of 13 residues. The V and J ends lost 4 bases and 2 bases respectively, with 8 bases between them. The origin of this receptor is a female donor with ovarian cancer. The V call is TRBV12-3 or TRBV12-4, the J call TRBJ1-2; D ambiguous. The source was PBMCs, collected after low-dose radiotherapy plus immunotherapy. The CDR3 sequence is CASSSALNYGYTF. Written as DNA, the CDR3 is TGTGCCAGCAGTTCGGCTCTGAACTATGGCTACACCTTC.